This T cell receptor beta chain is from a study of cytomegalovirus exposure and HLA in healthy donors. Broader study findings: According to an earlier analysis, most TCR beta V segments yielded productive rearrangements about 87% or about 30% of the time. A likely sequencing artifact accounted for one observed cluster of highly shared sequence variants. TCR association rates varied by HLA locus in a later analysis, with DRB1 highest and HLA-C lowest.

The PCR was carried out with 60 Vbeta primers and 13 Jbeta primers. Clones were read by immunoSEQ multiplex PCR, and TCRdb kept only the in-frame ones, dropping some. This sample has over 120,000 clones, with around 81% found just once. With regard to this clone: Its antigen remains unknown.

Trimming took 5 bases from V and 2 from J, leaving 19 bases between them. The CDR3 totals 16 residues. CDR1 is SGHAT and CDR2 is FQNNGV in the germline V gene. The chain links TRBV11-2 to TRBJ2-7; D perhaps matches TRBD1 (5 bases). The specimen was PBMCs. This TCR derives from a man between 50 and 59 years old in good health and CMV-seronegative. The DNA of the CDR3 is TGTGCCAGCAGCCTTCGTGGGGCACCGAATACCTACGAGCAGTACTTC. Translation: CASSLRGAPNTYEQYF.